This TCR beta chain stems from a study of blood T cell repertoires in COVID-19. Measured with immunoSEQ multiplex PCR; TCRdb has only the in-frame clones, and not every one. The table has hundreds of thousands of clones, approximately 90% seen once. This clone has at least ten counts. Sequencing used PBMCs or T cells enriched from blood (not recorded which). The origin of this receptor is a woman aged 35 to 49 with acute COVID-19.

The CDR3, as DNA: TGTGCCAGCAGCTTTGGGGATAGCGGGGCCAGCCAGCAGTTCTTC. Protein sequence: CASSFGDSGASQQFF. The V gene is TRBV7-9, the J gene TRBJ2-1; 8 bases agree with TRBD2. CDR3 length: 15 residues. Trimming cost V 3 bases and J 11 bases; bases outside gene matches: 12. The germline CDR1 and CDR2 sequences are SEHNR and FQNEAQ (reference sequence).